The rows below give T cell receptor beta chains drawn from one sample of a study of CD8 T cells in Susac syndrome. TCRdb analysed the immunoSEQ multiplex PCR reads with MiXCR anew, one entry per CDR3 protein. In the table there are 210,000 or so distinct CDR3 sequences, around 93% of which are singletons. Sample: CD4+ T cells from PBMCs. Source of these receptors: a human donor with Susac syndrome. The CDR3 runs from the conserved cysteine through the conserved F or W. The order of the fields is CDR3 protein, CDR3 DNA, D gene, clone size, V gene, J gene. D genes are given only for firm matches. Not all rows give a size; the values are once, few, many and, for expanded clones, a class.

CDR3: CASSLQRETQYF
DNA: TGTGCCAGCAGCCTCCAACGGGAGACCCAGTACTTC
D: NA
size: few
V: TRBV3-1
J: TRBJ2-5

CDR3: CASSYPPGGSNQPQHF
DNA: TGTGCCAGCAGTTACCCCCCGGGAGGTAGCAATCAGCCCCAGCATTTT
D: NA
size: NA
V: TRBV6-6
J: TRBJ1-5

CDR3: CSARDGVYSNQPQHF
DNA: TGCAGTGCTAGAGACGGAGTTTATAGCAATCAGCCCCAGCATTTT
D: NA
size: NA
V: TRBV20-1
J: TRBJ1-5

CDR3: CASSPGFESPLHF
DNA: TGTGCCAGCAGTCCAGGGTTTGAGTCACCCCTCCACTTT
D: NA
size: NA
V: TRBV14
J: TRBJ1-6

CDR3: CSVDPSGSSYNEQFF
DNA: TGCAGCGTTGACCCTAGCGGAAGCTCCTACAATGAGCAGTTCTTC
D: TRBD2
size: NA
V: TRBV29-1
J: TRBJ2-1

CDR3: CSARKGDQPQHF
DNA: TGCAGTGCGAGAAAGGGGGATCAGCCCCAGCATTTT
D: NA
size: NA
V: TRBV20-1
J: TRBJ1-5

CDR3: CASRPRGVNNSPLHF
DNA: TGTGCCAGCAGGCCCAGAGGGGTGAATAATTCACCCCTCCACTTT
D: NA
size: NA
V: TRBV6-1
J: TRBJ1-6

CDR3: CASSGTLGSPLHF
DNA: TGTGCCAGCTCCGGCACCCTTGGGTCACCCCTCCACTTT
D: NA
size: once
V: TRBV2
J: TRBJ1-6

CDR3: CASSRDSATNEKLFF
DNA: TGTGCCAGCAGCCGAGACAGTGCAACTAATGAAAAACTGTTTTTT
D: NA
size: NA
V: TRBV7-9
J: TRBJ1-4

CDR3: CASSELRTGAFF
DNA: TGTGCCAGCAGTGAACTCCGTACGGGAGCTTTCTTT
D: NA
size: NA
V: TRBV2
J: TRBJ1-1

CDR3: CASSPDSASSYNEQFF
DNA: TGTGCCAGCAGTCCAGACTCTGCGAGCTCCTACAATGAGCAGTTCTTC
D: NA
size: once
V: TRBV12-3/TRBV12-4
J: TRBJ2-1

CDR3: CASSLGNRETAYNEQFF
DNA: TGCGCCAGCAGCCTCGGAAACAGGGAAACGGCCTACAATGAGCAGTTCTTC
D: NA
size: once
V: TRBV4-1
J: TRBJ2-1

CDR3: CAWSVPARVEDYEQYF
DNA: TGTGCCTGGAGTGTCCCCGCCAGGGTCGAGGACTACGAGCAGTACTTC
D: NA
size: NA
V: TRBV30
J: TRBJ2-7

CDR3: CASSSNRWGRRNVTDTQYF
DNA: TGTGCCAGCAGCTCCAACCGGTGGGGGAGACGAAATGTCACAGATACGCAGTATTTT
D: NA
size: NA
V: TRBV9
J: TRBJ2-3

CDR3: CASSPQGGLQETQYF
DNA: TGTGCCAGCAGTCCGCAAGGGGGCCTCCAAGAGACCCAGTACTTC
D: TRBD1
size: NA
V: TRBV12-3/TRBV12-4
J: TRBJ2-5

CDR3: CASSQRQGADEQFF
DNA: TGTGCCAGCAGCCAGAGACAGGGGGCTGATGAGCAGTTCTTC
D: TRBD1
size: NA
V: TRBV4-2
J: TRBJ2-1

CDR3: CAWTRLGQAYEQYF
DNA: TGTGCCTGGACCCGGCTTGGGCAGGCCTACGAGCAGTACTTC
D: NA
size: NA
V: TRBV30
J: TRBJ2-7

CDR3: CSAETPGQINQPQHF
DNA: TGCAGTGCTGAGACTCCGGGACAGATTAATCAGCCCCAGCATTTT
D: TRBD1
size: NA
V: TRBV20-1
J: TRBJ1-5

CDR3: CASSSQGTSGVSNQPQHF
DNA: TGTGCCAGCAGTTCACAGGGGACCTCTGGGGTTAGCAATCAGCCCCAGCATTTT
D: TRBD1
size: NA
V: TRBV27
J: TRBJ1-5

CDR3: CSVGGGRDTQYF
DNA: TGCAGCGTTGGAGGGGGTCGGGATACGCAGTATTTT
D: NA
size: once
V: TRBV29-1
J: TRBJ2-3

CDR3: CASRREIALDTQYF
DNA: TGTGCCAGCAGAAGGGAGATAGCCTTGGATACGCAGTATTTT
D: NA
size: NA
V: TRBV6-2/TRBV6-3
J: TRBJ2-3

CDR3: CASSLDILGTEAFF
DNA: TGTGCCAGCAGCTTAGACATCTTGGGGACTGAAGCTTTCTTT
D: NA
size: NA
V: TRBV11-2
J: TRBJ1-1

CDR3: CSARDPTSGETQYF
DNA: TGCAGTGCTAGAGACCCTACTAGTGGAGAGACCCAGTACTTC
D: NA
size: NA
V: TRBV20-1
J: TRBJ2-5

CDR3: CASSLTTSGGALFF
DNA: TGCGCCAGCAGCTTGACCACTAGCGGGGGGGCCCTGTTCTTC
D: TRBD2
size: NA
V: TRBV5-1
J: TRBJ2-1

CDR3: CASTPGRFSYEQYF
DNA: TGTGCCAGCACCCCGGGACGCTTCTCCTACGAGCAGTACTTC
D: NA
size: NA
V: TRBV7-8
J: TRBJ2-7

CDR3: CASSLVRGRGNEKLFF
DNA: TGTGCCAGCAGCTTAGTCAGGGGGCGAGGTAATGAAAAACTGTTTTTT
D: TRBD1
size: NA
V: TRBV11-2
J: TRBJ1-4

CDR3: CAWIAGTGGNTIYF
DNA: TGTGCCTGGATAGCCGGGACAGGTGGAAACACCATATATTTT
D: TRBD1
size: NA
V: TRBV30
J: TRBJ1-3

CDR3: CATSSGQGDSPLHF
DNA: TGTGCCACCAGCAGCGGACAGGGGGATTCACCCCTCCACTTT
D: TRBD1
size: once
V: TRBV15
J: TRBJ1-6

CDR3: CASSTLVAGYTF
DNA: TGTGCCAGCAGTACCCTGGTAGCTGGCTACACCTTC
D: NA
size: NA
V: TRBV28
J: TRBJ1-2

CDR3: CASSFHEPGAFF
DNA: TGTGCCAGCAGCTTCCATGAGCCTGGGGCTTTCTTT
D: NA
size: NA
V: TRBV7-2
J: TRBJ1-1

CDR3: CASSQGYGKQETQYF
DNA: TGCGCCAGCAGCCAAGGGTACGGAAAACAAGAGACCCAGTACTTC
D: NA
size: once
V: TRBV4-3
J: TRBJ2-5

CDR3: CASSVDRDFHEQYF
DNA: TGTGCCAGCAGTGTGGACAGGGATTTCCACGAGCAGTACTTC
D: TRBD1
size: NA
V: TRBV2
J: TRBJ2-7

CDR3: CSAIAGGIEQFF
DNA: TGCAGTGCTATAGCGGGGGGAATTGAGCAGTTCTTC
D: TRBD2
size: NA
V: TRBV20-1
J: TRBJ2-1

CDR3: CASSEALGGRQPQHF
DNA: TGTGCCAGCAGTGAAGCACTCGGGGGGCGACAGCCCCAGCATTTT
D: NA
size: NA
V: TRBV6-1
J: TRBJ1-5

CDR3: CSVVPAGGAYEQYF
DNA: TGCAGCGTTGTCCCGGCGGGGGGGGCCTACGAGCAGTACTTC
D: TRBD2
size: NA
V: TRBV29-1
J: TRBJ2-7

CDR3: CSATPLIGGASTDTQYF
DNA: TGCAGTGCTACCCCACTCATCGGGGGGGCGAGCACAGATACGCAGTATTTT
D: TRBD2
size: NA
V: TRBV20-1
J: TRBJ2-3

CDR3: CASSLALGTNYGYTF
DNA: TGCGCCAGCAGCTTGGCCCTCGGCACTAACTATGGCTACACCTTC
D: NA
size: NA
V: TRBV5-1
J: TRBJ1-2

CDR3: CASSRQGSEAFF
DNA: TGTGCCAGCAGCCGACAGGGTTCTGAAGCTTTCTTT
D: TRBD1
size: once
V: TRBV6-2/TRBV6-3
J: TRBJ1-1

CDR3: CASSYSPGAGRSYNEQFF
DNA: TGTGCCAGCAGTTACTCCCCTGGGGCAGGACGCTCCTACAATGAGCAGTTCTTC
D: NA
size: NA
V: TRBV6-5
J: TRBJ2-1

CDR3: CASESPTAGPATNEKLFF
DNA: TGTGCCAGCGAGTCCCCCACAGCGGGGCCCGCAACTAATGAAAAACTGTTTTTT
D: NA
size: NA
V: TRBV6-1
J: TRBJ1-4

CDR3: CASSLYAGSYEQYF
DNA: TGTGCCAGCAGCTTATACGCGGGTTCCTACGAGCAGTACTTC
D: NA
size: NA
V: TRBV7-2
J: TRBJ2-7

CDR3: CASGKTPGLAEPQYF
DNA: TGTGCCAGCGGCAAAACGCCGGGACTAGCGGAGCCCCAGTACTTC
D: TRBD2
size: NA
V: TRBV5-4
J: TRBJ2-5

CDR3: CASSLVQTSYEQYF
DNA: TGCGCCAGCAGCTTGGTACAGACCTCCTACGAGCAGTACTTC
D: NA
size: NA
V: TRBV5-1
J: TRBJ2-7

CDR3: CASNELHLSDGAYTGELFF
DNA: TGCGCCAGCAACGAGCTTCATTTGAGTGACGGGGCTTACACCGGGGAGCTGTTTTTT
D: NA
size: NA
V: TRBV4-3
J: TRBJ2-2

CDR3: CASSQDPGRFSGNTIYF
DNA: TGTGCCAGCAGCCAAGATCCTGGACGGTTCTCTGGAAACACCATATATTTT
D: NA
size: NA
V: TRBV14
J: TRBJ1-3

CDR3: CSARGQPTYEQYF
DNA: TGCAGTGCTAGAGGACAGCCCACCTACGAGCAGTACTTC
D: NA
size: NA
V: TRBV20-1
J: TRBJ2-7

CDR3: CASSLVGPLDGYTF
DNA: TGTGCCAGCAGCTTGGTAGGGCCATTGGACGGCTACACCTTC
D: NA
size: NA
V: TRBV7-2
J: TRBJ1-2

CDR3: CSASPFTRGHSYEQYF
DNA: TGCAGTGCTAGCCCCTTTACCCGGGGGCACTCCTACGAGCAGTACTTC
D: NA
size: NA
V: TRBV20-1
J: TRBJ2-7

CDR3: CAWSPGQGLEQYF
DNA: TGTGCCTGGAGTCCCGGACAGGGCTTAGAGCAGTACTTC
D: TRBD1
size: NA
V: TRBV30
J: TRBJ2-7

CDR3: CASSANSPLHF
DNA: TGTGCCAGCAGCGCAAATTCACCCCTCCACTTT
D: NA
size: NA
V: TRBV7-9
J: TRBJ1-6

CDR3: CASSVEFFDTQYF
DNA: TGTGCCAGCAGCGTAGAATTTTTCGATACGCAGTATTTT
D: NA
size: NA
V: TRBV9
J: TRBJ2-3

CDR3: CASSPPGQGAGEQYF
DNA: TGTGCCAGCAGCCCTCCGGGACAGGGGGCTGGGGAGCAGTACTTC
D: TRBD1
size: once
V: TRBV3-1
J: TRBJ2-7

CDR3: CASSGGHRANVLTF
DNA: TGTGCCAGCAGTGGGGGCCATCGGGCCAACGTCCTGACTTTC
D: NA
size: NA
V: TRBV6-5
J: TRBJ2-6

CDR3: CASSSRTGWYGYTF
DNA: TGTGCCAGCAGCTCGAGGACAGGGTGGTATGGCTACACCTTC
D: TRBD1
size: NA
V: TRBV7-9
J: TRBJ1-2

CDR3: CASSQLESTEQYF
DNA: TGTGCCAGCAGCCAGTTAGAATCGACGGAGCAGTACTTC
D: NA
size: NA
V: TRBV3-1
J: TRBJ2-7

CDR3: CASSPQDGGYTEAFF
DNA: TGTGCCAGCTCACCACAGGATGGGGGGTACACTGAAGCTTTCTTT
D: NA
size: NA
V: TRBV18
J: TRBJ1-1

CDR3: CASSLSGRSNQPQHF
DNA: TGTGCCAGCAGTTTATCGGGACGGAGCAATCAGCCCCAGCATTTT
D: NA
size: NA
V: TRBV28
J: TRBJ1-5

CDR3: CSARDIMNTEAFF
DNA: TGCAGTGCTAGAGATATAATGAACACTGAAGCTTTCTTT
D: NA
size: NA
V: TRBV20-1
J: TRBJ1-1

CDR3: CASSVTGRSEKLFF
DNA: TGCGCCAGCAGCGTGACAGGGAGAAGCGAAAAACTGTTTTTT
D: TRBD1
size: NA
V: TRBV5-1
J: TRBJ1-4

CDR3: CASSEQGGGDEQYF
DNA: TGTGCCAGCAGTGAGCAGGGTGGAGGGGACGAGCAGTACTTC
D: NA
size: NA
V: TRBV2
J: TRBJ2-7